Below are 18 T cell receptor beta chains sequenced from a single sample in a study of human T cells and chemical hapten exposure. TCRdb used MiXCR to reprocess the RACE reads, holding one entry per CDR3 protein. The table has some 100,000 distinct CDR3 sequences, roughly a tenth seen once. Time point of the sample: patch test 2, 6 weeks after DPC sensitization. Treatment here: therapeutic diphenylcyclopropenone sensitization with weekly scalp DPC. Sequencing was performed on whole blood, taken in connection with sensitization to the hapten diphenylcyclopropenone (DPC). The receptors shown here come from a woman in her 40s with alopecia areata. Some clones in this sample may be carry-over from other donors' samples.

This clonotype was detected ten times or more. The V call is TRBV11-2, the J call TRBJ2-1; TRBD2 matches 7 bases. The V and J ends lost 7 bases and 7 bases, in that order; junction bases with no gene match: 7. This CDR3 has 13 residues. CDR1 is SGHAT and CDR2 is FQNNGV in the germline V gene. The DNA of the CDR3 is TGTGCCAGCAACCCGACTAGCCAGAATGAGCAGTTCTTC. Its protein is CASNPTSQNEQFF.

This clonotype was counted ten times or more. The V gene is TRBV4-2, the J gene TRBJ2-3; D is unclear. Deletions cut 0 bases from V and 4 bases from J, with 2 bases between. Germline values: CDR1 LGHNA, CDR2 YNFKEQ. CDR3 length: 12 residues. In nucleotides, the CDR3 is TGTGCCAGCAGCCAAGATTCAGATACGCAGTATTTT. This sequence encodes CASSQDSDTQYF.

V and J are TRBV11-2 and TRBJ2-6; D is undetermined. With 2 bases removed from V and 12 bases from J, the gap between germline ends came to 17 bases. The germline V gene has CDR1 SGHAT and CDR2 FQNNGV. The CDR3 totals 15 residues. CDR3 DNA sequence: TGTGCCAGCAGCTTAACCCCGACCGGATCGGTCGTCCTGACTTTC. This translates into CASSLTPTGSVVLTF.

The CDR3 nucleotides read TGTGCCAGCAGCTTACGGGGACTAGCGGGAGGGCCGAACACCGGGGAGCTGTTTTTT. Residues: CASSLRGLAGGPNTGELFF. The rearrangement uses TRBV13 and TRBJ2-2; 16 bases map to TRBD2. The CDR3 has 19 amino acids. J was trimmed by 0 bases and V by 2 bases; bases with no gene match: 3. Germline lookup yields CDR1 PRHDT and CDR2 FYEKMQ (reference sequence).

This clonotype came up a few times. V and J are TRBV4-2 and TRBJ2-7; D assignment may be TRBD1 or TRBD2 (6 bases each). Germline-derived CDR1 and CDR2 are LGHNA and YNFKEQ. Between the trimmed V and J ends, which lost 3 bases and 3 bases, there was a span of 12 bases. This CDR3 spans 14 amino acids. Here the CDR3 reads CASSQRDKGYEQYF. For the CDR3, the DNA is TGTGCCAGCAGCCAGCGGGACAAGGGCTACGAGCAGTACTTC.

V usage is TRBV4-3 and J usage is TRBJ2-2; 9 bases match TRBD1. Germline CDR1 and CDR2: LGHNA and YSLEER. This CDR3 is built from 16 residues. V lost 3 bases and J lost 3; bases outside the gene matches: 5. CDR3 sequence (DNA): TGCGCCAGCAGCCAGGCGGGACAGGGTTACACCGGGGAGCTGTTTTTT. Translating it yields CASSQAGQGYTGELFF.

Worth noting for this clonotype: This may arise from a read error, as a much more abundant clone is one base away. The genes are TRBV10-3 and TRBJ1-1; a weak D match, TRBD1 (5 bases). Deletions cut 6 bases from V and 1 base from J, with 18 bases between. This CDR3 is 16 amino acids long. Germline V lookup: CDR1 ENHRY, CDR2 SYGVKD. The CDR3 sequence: CAIRARTGTENTEAFF. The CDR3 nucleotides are TGTGCCATCAGGGCTAGAACCGGGACGGAGAACACTGAAGCTTTCTTT.

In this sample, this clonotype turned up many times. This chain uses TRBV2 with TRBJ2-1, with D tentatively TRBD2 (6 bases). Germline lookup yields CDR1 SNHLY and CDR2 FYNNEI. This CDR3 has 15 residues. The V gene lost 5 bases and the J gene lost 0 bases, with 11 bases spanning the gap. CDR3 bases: TGTGCCAGCAGTCCTCTAGCGAGCTCCTACAATGAGCAGTTCTTC. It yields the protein CASSPLASSYNEQFF.

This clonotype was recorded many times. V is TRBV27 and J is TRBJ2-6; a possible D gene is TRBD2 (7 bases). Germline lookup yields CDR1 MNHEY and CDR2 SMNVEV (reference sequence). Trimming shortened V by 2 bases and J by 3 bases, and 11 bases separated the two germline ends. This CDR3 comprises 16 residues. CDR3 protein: CASSLTGGRGANVLTF. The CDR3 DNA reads TGTGCCAGCAGTTTAACGGGGGGCCGTGGGGCCAACGTCCTGACTTTC. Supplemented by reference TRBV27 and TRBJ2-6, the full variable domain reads EAQVTQNPRYLITVTGKKLTVTCSQNMNHEYMSWYRQDPGLGLRQIYYSMNVEVTDKGDVPEGYKVSRKEKRNFPLILESPSPNQTSLYFCASSLTGGRGANVLTFGAGSRLTVL.

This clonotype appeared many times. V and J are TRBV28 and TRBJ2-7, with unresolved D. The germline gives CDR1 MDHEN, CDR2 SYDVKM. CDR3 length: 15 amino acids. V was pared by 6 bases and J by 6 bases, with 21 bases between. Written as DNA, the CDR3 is TGTGCCAGCAGCCTTAATCGACTCCCTCCCTTCGAGCAGTACTTC. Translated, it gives CASSLNRLPPFEQYF.

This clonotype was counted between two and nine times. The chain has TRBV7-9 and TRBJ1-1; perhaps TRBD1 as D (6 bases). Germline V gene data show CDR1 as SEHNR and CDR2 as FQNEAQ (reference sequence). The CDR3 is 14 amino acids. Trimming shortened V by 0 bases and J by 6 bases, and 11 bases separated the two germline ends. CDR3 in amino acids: CASSLAQGKAEAFF. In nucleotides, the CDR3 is TGTGCCAGCAGCTTAGCGCAGGGGAAAGCTGAAGCTTTCTTT. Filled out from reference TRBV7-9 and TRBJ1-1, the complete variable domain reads DTGVSQNPRHKITKRGQNVTFRCDPISEHNRLYWYRQTLGQGPEFLTYFQNEAQLEKSRLLSDRFSAERPKGSFSTLEIQRTEQGDSAMYLCASSLAQGKAEAFFGQGTRLTVV.

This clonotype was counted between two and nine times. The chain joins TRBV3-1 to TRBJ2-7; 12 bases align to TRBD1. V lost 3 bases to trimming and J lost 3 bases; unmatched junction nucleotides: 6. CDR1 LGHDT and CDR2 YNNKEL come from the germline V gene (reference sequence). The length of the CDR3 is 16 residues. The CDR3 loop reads CASSHSGTGGDYEQYF. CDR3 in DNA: TGTGCCAGCAGCCACTCCGGGACAGGGGGCGACTACGAGCAGTACTTC.

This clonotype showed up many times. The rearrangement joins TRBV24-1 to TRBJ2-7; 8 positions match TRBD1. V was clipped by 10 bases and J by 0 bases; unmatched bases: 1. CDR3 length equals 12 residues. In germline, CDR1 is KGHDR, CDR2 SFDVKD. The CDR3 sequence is CATQGASYEQYF. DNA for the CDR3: TGTGCCACGCAGGGGGCCTCCTACGAGCAGTACTTC.

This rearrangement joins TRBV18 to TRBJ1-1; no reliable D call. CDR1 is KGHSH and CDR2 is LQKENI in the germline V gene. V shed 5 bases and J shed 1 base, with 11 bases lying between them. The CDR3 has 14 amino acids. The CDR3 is CASSVGEGNTEAFF. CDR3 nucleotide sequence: TGTGCCAGCTCAGTCGGCGAGGGGAACACTGAAGCTTTCTTT.

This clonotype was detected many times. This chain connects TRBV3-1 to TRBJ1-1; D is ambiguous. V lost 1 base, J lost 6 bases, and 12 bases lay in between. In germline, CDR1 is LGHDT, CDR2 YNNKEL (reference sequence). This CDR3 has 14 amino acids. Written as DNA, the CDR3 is TGTGCCAGCAGCCAAGTTGCAGGTTCCCCTGAAGCTTTCTTT. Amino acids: CASSQVAGSPEAFF.

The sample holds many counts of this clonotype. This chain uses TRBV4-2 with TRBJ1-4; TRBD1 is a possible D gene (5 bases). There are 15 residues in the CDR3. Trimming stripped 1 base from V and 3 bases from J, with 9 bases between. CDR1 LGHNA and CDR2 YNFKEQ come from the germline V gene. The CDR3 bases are TGTGCCAGCAGCCAAGCTCGGGACCCTAATGAAAAACTGTTTTTT. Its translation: CASSQARDPNEKLFF.

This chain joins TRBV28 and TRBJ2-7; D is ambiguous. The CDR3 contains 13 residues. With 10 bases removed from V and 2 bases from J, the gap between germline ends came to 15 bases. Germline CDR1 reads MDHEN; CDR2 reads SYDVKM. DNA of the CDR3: TGTGCCACCACATTACCAGCTCCCTACGAGCAGTACTTC. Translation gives CATTLPAPYEQYF.

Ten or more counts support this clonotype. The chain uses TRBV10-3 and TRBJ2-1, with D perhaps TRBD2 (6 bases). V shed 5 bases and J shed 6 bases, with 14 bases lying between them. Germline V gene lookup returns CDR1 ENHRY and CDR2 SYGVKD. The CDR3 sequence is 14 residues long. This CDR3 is CAISTGLGGNEQFF. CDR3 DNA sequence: TGTGCCATCAGTACGGGACTCGGAGGCAATGAGCAGTTCTTC.